This TCR beta chain was retrieved from a study of beta chain features in type 1 diabetes. Whole-study findings and limits: Here, the possible influence of HLA type (on TCRB rearrangement) remained unresolved.

Expressed TCRB transcripts were sequenced, since all the RNA that had been isolated was reverse transcribed. Clones were sequenced by immunoSEQ multiplex PCR, and TCRdb holds only the in-frame ones, with some missing. This sample yields roughly 500,000 clones, of which about 30% are seen a single time; 0.05% to 0.065% belongs to the top ten. The CDR3 is made up of 14 amino acids. Trimming shortened V by 0 bases and J by 0 bases, and 6 bases separated the two germline ends. Germline assignment: CDR1 GTSNPN and CDR2 SVGIG (reference sequence). Worth noting for this clone: Its antigen is not identified.

What was sequenced was naive CD4+ T cells from blood. This TCR came from a man aged 18 to 29 in good health. J is TRBJ1-3 and V is TRBV30; D is undetermined. The CDR3 DNA follows: TGTGCCTGGAGTGTATGGGACTCTGGAAACACCATATATTTT. This codes for CAWSVWDSGNTIYF.